The 21 T cell receptor beta chains below all came from one sample that was sequenced in a study of blood T cell repertoires in COVID-19. Sequenced by immunoSEQ multiplex PCR; TCRdb stores in-frame clones only, minus some. Among about 130,000 clones listed, about 79% were seen once. Sequencing was performed on peripheral blood. These receptors all stem from a woman older than 75 with acute or convalescent COVID-19.

This chain uses TRBV9 with TRBJ1-1, with 7 bases identical to TRBD1. Germline CDR1 SGDLS, CDR2 YYNGEE. This CDR3 is built from 15 residues. After removal of 4 bases from V and 0 bases from J, the junction contained 6 bases not matched to a gene. DNA of the CDR3: TGTGCCAGCAGCCCTCGACAGGGACTGAACACTGAAGCTTTCTTT. It is translated as CASSPRQGLNTEAFF. Full variable domain (rest looked up from reference TRBV9 and TRBJ1-1): DSGVTQTPKHLITATGQRVTLRCSPRSGDLSVYWYQQSLDQGLQFLIQYYNGEERAKGNILERFSAQQFPDLHSELNLSSLELGDSALYFCASSPRQGLNTEAFFGQGTRLTVV.

Only one count was recorded for this clone. This sequence joins TRBV5-1 and TRBJ1-2; the D is unclear. V lost 0 bases to trimming and J lost 10 bases, with 13 bases between them. CDR3 size: 13 residues. Germline V gene lookup returns CDR1 SGHRS and CDR2 YFSETQ. The CDR3 region has the DNA TGCGCCAGCAGCTTGGCGATGGAGGCAGACTACACCTTC. It specifies CASSLAMEADYTF.

The CDR3 here is CASSLSTRGNTIYF. CDR3 nucleotides: TGCGCCAGCAGCTTGTCCACGCGGGGAAACACCATATATTTT. V usage is TRBV5-1 and J usage is TRBJ1-3; D remains ambiguous. CDR1 is SGHRS and CDR2 is YFSETQ in the germline V gene. The CDR3 loop spans 14 amino acids. Deletions cut 1 base from V and 4 bases from J, with 9 bases between.

The chain has TRBV11-2 and TRBJ2-7; 8 nucleotides agree with TRBD2. The CDR3 extends over 14 amino acids. The trim removed 5 bases at V and 3 bases at J, leaving 6 bases unmatched. The germline gives CDR1 SGHAT, CDR2 FQNNGV. This CDR3 is CASSEYLAGYEQYF. CDR3 nucleotides: TGTGCCAGCAGCGAATACCTAGCGGGCTACGAGCAGTACTTC.

The CDR3 region has the DNA TGTGCCAGCAGCTTAAGTAGCGGGGTCTCCTACGAGCAGTACTTC. It is translated as CASSLSSGVSYEQYF. The chain uses TRBV7-9 and TRBJ2-7, with TRBD2 matching 8 bases. The J segment lost 0 bases and the V segment lost 2 bases, leaving 3 bases of the junction unmatched. CDR1 and CDR2 (germline): SEHNR, FQNEAQ (reference sequence). This CDR3 contains 15 residues.

The rearrangement uses TRBV2 and TRBJ1-1; D remains unclear. The CDR3 is made up of 13 amino acids. The germline CDR1 and CDR2 sequences are SNHLY and FYNNEI. Trimming removed 11 bases at V and 3 bases at J, with 16 bases between. CDR3 coding DNA: TGTGCCTCTCGAGGTACGAAGTACACTGAAGCTTTCTTT. Its translation: CASRGTKYTEAFF.

DNA of the CDR3: TGCGCCAGCAGCTTAAGTACAGGGTCGTATGGCTACACCTTC. Translation: CASSLSTGSYGYTF. J is TRBJ1-2 and V is TRBV5-1; D perhaps matches TRBD1 (6 bases). Germline lookup yields CDR1 SGHRS and CDR2 YFSETQ. The CDR3 loop spans 14 amino acids. With 2 bases removed from V and 5 bases from J, the gap between germline ends came to 13 bases.

The rearrangement joins TRBV7-3 to TRBJ2-1; 9 bases agree with TRBD2. Germline CDR1 SGHTA, CDR2 FQGTGA. CDR3 length equals 17 residues. V lost 0 bases and J lost 4; bases outside the gene matches: 7. The CDR3 bases are TGTGCCAGCAGCTTAACCTCTGGACTAGCGAGATACAATGAGCAGTTCTTC. Encoded protein: CASSLTSGLARYNEQFF.

The genes are TRBV19 and TRBJ1-5, with D uncertain. Trimming removed 4 bases at V and 4 bases at J, with 17 bases between. The CDR3 loop spans 16 amino acids. Germline values: CDR1 LNHDA, CDR2 SQIVND (reference sequence). The CDR3 region is CASSTAVGVSNQPQHF. As DNA, the CDR3 is TGTGCCAGTAGTACTGCGGTCGGGGTTAGTAATCAGCCCCAGCATTTT.

This clone was counted a single time. V usage is TRBV13 and J usage is TRBJ2-3, with 9 bases fitting TRBD1. The CDR3 totals 17 residues. With V trimmed by 4 bases and J by 6 bases, 14 bases remained unmatched. Germline values: CDR1 PRHDT, CDR2 FYEKMQ (reference sequence). Here the CDR3 reads CASSSDPGTGSADTQYF. DNA for the CDR3: TGTGCCAGCAGCTCCGACCCCGGGACAGGGTCGGCGGATACGCAGTATTTT.

This chain uses TRBV30 with TRBJ1-2; D perhaps matches TRBD1 (6 bases). Between the trimmed V and J ends, which lost 1 base and 8 bases, there was a span of 14 bases. Per germline, CDR1 GTSNPN and CDR2 SVGIG (reference sequence). The CDR3 is made up of 13 amino acids. CDR3 bases: TGTGCCTGGAGTGACTCCTTTGGACAGGGCTACACCTTC. This sequence encodes CAWSDSFGQGYTF. The full variable domain, its missing parts supplied by reference TRBV30 and TRBJ1-2, is SQTIHQWPATLVQPVGSPLSLECTVEGTSNPNLYWYRQAAGRGLQLLFYSVGIGQISSEVPQNLSASRPQDRQFILSSKKLLLSDSGFYLCAWSDSFGQGYTFGSGTRLTVV.

This chain joins TRBV18 and TRBJ1-1; no reliable D call. The germline V gene has CDR1 KGHSH and CDR2 LQKENI. This CDR3 is 13 amino acids long. Trimming shortened V by 4 bases and J by 3 bases, and 9 bases separated the two germline ends. The CDR3 sequence is CASSRITDTEAFF. CDR3 bases: TGTGCCAGCTCACGGATCACAGACACTGAAGCTTTCTTT.

This clone turned up a few times. The CDR3 loop reads CASSSLRGQQRKAFF. The CDR3 nucleotides are TGTGCCAGCAGCTCCCTCCGGGGACAGCAACGCAAAGCTTTCTTT. The V gene is TRBV7-2, the J gene TRBJ1-1, with 7 positions matching TRBD1. V was pared by 4 bases and J by 9 bases, with 14 bases of the junction left unmatched. This CDR3 contains 15 residues. Per the germline V gene, CDR1 is SGHTA and CDR2 is FQGNSA.

The J gene is TRBJ2-5, the V gene TRBV5-1, with 7 positions matching TRBD2. CDR1 and CDR2 (germline): SGHRS, YFSETQ. Losses at the gene ends were 1 base for V and 5 bases for J; bases not matched to a gene: 5. This CDR3 has 14 amino acids. CDR3 in amino acids: CASSLSAGEETQYF. The CDR3 nucleotides read TGCGCCAGCAGCTTGTCCGCGGGGGAGGAGACCCAGTACTTC.

The rearrangement links TRBV28 to TRBJ2-5, with TRBD1 matching 12 bases. The CDR3 sequence is 15 residues long. The trim removed 6 bases at V and 5 bases at J, leaving 7 bases unmatched. Per germline, CDR1 MDHEN and CDR2 SYDVKM. The CDR3 here is CASSPGTGGWETQYF. The CDR3 nucleotides are TGTGCCAGCAGCCCCGGGACAGGGGGCTGGGAGACCCAGTACTTC.

This sequence joins TRBV19 and TRBJ2-5; D is perhaps TRBD2 (6 bases). Trimming took off 4 bases at V and 4 bases at J, with 16 bases between the two ends. The CDR3 consists of 15 residues. Germline V gene lookup returns CDR1 LNHDA and CDR2 SQIVND (reference sequence). CDR3 protein: CASSNPRTGGETQYF. The CDR3 nucleotides read TGTGCCAGTAGTAATCCCCGGACCGGGGGAGAGACCCAGTACTTC.

The chain combines TRBV19 with TRBJ2-1; maybe TRBD2 (6 bases). Trimming removed 5 bases at V and 1 base at J, with 15 bases between. The CDR3 length is 16 residues. Per the germline V gene, CDR1 is LNHDA and CDR2 is SQIVND (reference sequence). CDR3: CASSPWLAESYNEQFF. The CDR3 DNA reads as TGTGCCAGTAGTCCCTGGTTAGCGGAATCCTACAATGAGCAGTTCTTC. The whole variable domain, filled in from reference TRBV19 and TRBJ2-1, reads DGGITQSPKYLFRKEGQNVTLSCEQNLNHDAMYWYRQDPGQGLRLIYYSQIVNDFQKGDIAEGYSVSREKKESFPLTVTSAQKNPTAFYLCASSPWLAESYNEQFFGPGTRLTVL.

The chain has TRBV6-2 or TRBV6-3 and TRBJ2-7; D is ambiguous. Trimming took off 4 bases at V and 9 bases at J, with 16 bases between the two ends. CDR1 is MNHEY, CDR2 SVGEGT, per germline. The CDR3 contains 13 residues. The CDR3 reads CASSFTLGTGQYF. CDR3 coding DNA: TGTGCCAGCAGTTTCACATTGGGCACTGGGCAGTACTTC.

This clone showed up just a few times. This chain joins TRBV30 and TRBJ2-2; maybe TRBD1 (6 bases). The CDR3 has 14 residues. Germline V lookup: CDR1 GTSNPN, CDR2 SVGIG (reference sequence). Deletions cut 0 bases from V and 5 bases from J, with 10 bases between. CDR3: CAWSVTDRTGELFF. CDR3 DNA sequence: TGTGCCTGGAGTGTAACTGACAGGACCGGGGAGCTGTTTTTT.

This clone was observed a handful of times. The J gene is TRBJ2-1, the V gene TRBV12-3 or TRBV12-4; maybe TRBD1 (6 bases). Trimming took off 5 bases at V and 5 bases at J, with 10 bases between the two ends. The CDR3 extends over 13 amino acids. This CDR3 is CASSRGQNNEQFF. In DNA form, the CDR3 reads TGTGCCAGCAGTCGAGGACAGAACAATGAGCAGTTCTTC.

The chain carries TRBV12-2 and TRBJ1-4. TRBV12-2 is a pseudogene. The length of the CDR3 is 11 residues. The CDR3 nucleotides read TGTGCAAGTCGCGAGGGTGAAAAACTGTTTTTT. The encoded protein is CASREGEKLFF.